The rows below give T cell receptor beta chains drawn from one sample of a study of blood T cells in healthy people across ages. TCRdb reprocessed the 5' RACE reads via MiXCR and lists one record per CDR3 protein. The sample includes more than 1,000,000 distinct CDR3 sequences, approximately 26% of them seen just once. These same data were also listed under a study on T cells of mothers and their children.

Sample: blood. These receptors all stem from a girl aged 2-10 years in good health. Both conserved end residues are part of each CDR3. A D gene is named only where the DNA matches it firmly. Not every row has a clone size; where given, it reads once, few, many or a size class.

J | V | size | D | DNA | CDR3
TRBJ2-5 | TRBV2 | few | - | TGTGCCAGCAGTGAGCCAGTAACGGGGGCGGGGGAAGAGACCCAGTACTTC | CASSEPVTGAGEETQYF
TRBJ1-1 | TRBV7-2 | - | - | TGTGCCAGCAGTTTGTCCGCCACCAAAGCTTTCTTT | CASSLSATKAFF
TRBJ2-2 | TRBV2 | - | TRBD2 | TGTGCCAGCAGTGAATCAAGGACTAGCGGGGGCAGGGAGCTGTTTTTT | CASSESRTSGGRELFF
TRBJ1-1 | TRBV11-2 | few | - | TGTGCCAGCACCCCGTGGAAGGGGATGAACACTGAAGCTTTCTTT | CASTPWKGMNTEAFF
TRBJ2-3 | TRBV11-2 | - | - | TGTGCCAGCAGCGGAGGGGAGGATTTT | CASSGGEDF
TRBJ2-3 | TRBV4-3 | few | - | TGCGCCAGCAGCCAAGACCCTAGCCGAAGAGGGGATACGCAGTATTTT | CASSQDPSRRGDTQYF
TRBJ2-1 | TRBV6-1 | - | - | TGTGCCAGCACTAGTCTCTGGAGGGCGGCCAATGAGCAGTTCTTC | CASTSLWRAANEQFF
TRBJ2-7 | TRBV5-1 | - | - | TGCGCCAGCAGCTTCCAGGGACAAGGGGAGCAGTACTTC | CASSFQGQGEQYF
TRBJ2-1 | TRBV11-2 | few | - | TGTGCCAGCAGCTTACTCGCAGTCAATGAGCAGTTCTTC | CASSLLAVNEQFF
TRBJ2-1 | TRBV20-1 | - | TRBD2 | TGCAGTGCTAGACGAACTAGCGGGGGGACCAATGAGCAGTTCTTC | CSARRTSGGTNEQFF